This T cell receptor beta chain was found in a study of control samples from healthy donors and cancer patients. Here immunoSEQ multiplex PCR was the method, and the copy in TCRdb shows in-frame clones only, minus some. The sample includes about 82,000 clones, roughly 94% of them seen just once. The CDR3 length is 15 residues. Germline values: CDR1 LNHDA, CDR2 SQIVND (reference sequence). With 3 bases removed from V and 3 bases from J, the gap between germline ends came to 14 bases. This clone came up once. The specimen sequenced was blood. This chain uses TRBV19 with TRBJ1-2, with D perhaps TRBD1 (5 bases). This clonotype was obtained from a woman aged 18 to 35 in good health. The CDR3 protein is CASSIGGAWDYGYTF. CDR3 in DNA: TGTGCCAGTAGTATCGGAGGGGCGTGGGACTATGGCTACACCTTC.